This TCR beta chain was profiled in a study of blood T cell repertoires in COVID-19. The CDR3 has 11 amino acids. Trimming shortened V by 1 base and J by 9 bases, and 4 bases separated the two germline ends. From germline, CDR1 is LNHNV and CDR2 YYDKDF (reference sequence). The method was immunoSEQ multiplex PCR; TCRdb's version includes in-frame clones alone and lacks a portion of them. The data show more than 300,000 clones, 88% seen once. This chain connects TRBV15 to TRBJ2-1; no clear D gene. This TCR was sampled from a woman between 25 and 40 years old with COVID-19, enrolled during active disease. Source material: peripheral blood. The CDR3 protein is CATSRGGEQFF. For the CDR3, the DNA is TGTGCCACCAGCAGAGGCGGTGAGCAGTTCTTC. Combining the CDR3 with reference TRBV15 and TRBJ2-1 gives the whole variable domain DAMVIQNPRYQVTQFGKPVTLSCSQTLNHNVMYWYQQKSSQAPKLLFHYYDKDFNNEADTPDNFQSRRPNTSFCFLDIRSPGLGDTAMYLCATSRGGEQFFGPGTRLTVL.